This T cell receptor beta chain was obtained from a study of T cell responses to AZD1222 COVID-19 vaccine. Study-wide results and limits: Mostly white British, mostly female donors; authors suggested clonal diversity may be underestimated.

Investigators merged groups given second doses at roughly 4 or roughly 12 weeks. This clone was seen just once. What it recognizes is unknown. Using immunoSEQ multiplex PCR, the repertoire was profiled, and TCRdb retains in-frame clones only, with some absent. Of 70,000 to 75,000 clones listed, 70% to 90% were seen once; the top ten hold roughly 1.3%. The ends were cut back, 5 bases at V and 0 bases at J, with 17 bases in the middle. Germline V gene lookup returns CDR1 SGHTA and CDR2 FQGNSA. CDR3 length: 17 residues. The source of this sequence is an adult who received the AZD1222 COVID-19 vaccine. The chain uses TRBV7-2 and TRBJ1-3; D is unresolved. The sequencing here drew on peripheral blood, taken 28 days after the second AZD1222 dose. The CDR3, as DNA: TGTGCCAGCAGCCCAAGGTACCGAGAACCCTCTGGAAACACCATATATTTT. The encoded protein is CASSPRYREPSGNTIYF. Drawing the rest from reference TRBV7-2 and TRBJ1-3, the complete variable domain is GAGVSQSPSNKVTEKGKDVELRCDPISGHTALYWYRQSLGQGLEFLIYFQGNSAPDKSGLPSDRFSAERTGGSVSTLTIQRTQQEDSAVYLCASSPRYREPSGNTIYFGEGSWLTVV.